The 9 T cell receptor beta chains in this list originate from one sample, sequenced in a study of T cell responses to AZD1222 COVID-19 vaccine. The assay was immunoSEQ multiplex PCR, and TCRdb's table has in-frame clones only and misses some. The table records 65,000 to 95,000 clones, around 90% of them present only once. The sequencing here drew on peripheral blood, taken on day 0 of MenACWY control vaccination. Receptors originate from an adult in good health.

The chain employs TRBV7-2 and TRBJ1-1, with TRBD1 as a possible D gene (6 bases). Trimming removed 5 bases from V and 7 bases from J, with 11 bases in between. Germline lookup yields CDR1 SGHTA and CDR2 FQGNSA. CDR3 size: 12 residues. CDR3 in DNA: TGTGCCAGCAGCCGTACAGGGCTTGAAGCTTTCTTT. This encodes CASSRTGLEAFF.

The chain is built from TRBV7-6 and TRBJ2-5; 9 bases are shared with TRBD2. Unmatched junction bases numbered 8, after V lost 1 base and J lost 5 bases. The CDR3 runs to 16 residues. Germline values: CDR1 SGHVS, CDR2 FNYEAQ. The CDR3 region has the DNA TGTGCCAGCAGCTTAGGTGTTAGCGGGAGAATGGAGACCCAGTACTTC. This sequence encodes CASSLGVSGRMETQYF.

V gene TRBV12-3 or TRBV12-4 combines with J gene TRBJ1-6; D remains ambiguous. Trimming left V 3 bases short and J 8 bases short, with 5 bases between. The CDR3 spans 12 residues. CDR3 nucleotides: TGTGCCAGCAGTTTGCAGGATTCACCCCTCCACTTT. Amino acids: CASSLQDSPLHF.

The chain links TRBV28 to TRBJ1-4; tentatively, D is TRBD1 (6 bases). V shed 3 bases and J shed 14 bases, with 16 bases lying between them. Germline CDR1 is MDHEN and CDR2 is SYDVKM. The CDR3 has 13 amino acids. CDR3 sequence: CASSFRGLNRLFF. DNA of the CDR3: TGTGCCAGCAGTTTCAGGGGTCTAAATCGGCTGTTTTTT.

The V and J genes are TRBV11-1 and TRBJ2-1; possibly TRBD1 for D (6 bases). The CDR3 covers 13 residues. Trimming shortened V by 5 bases and J by 5 bases, and 10 bases separated the two germline ends. Germline CDR1 and CDR2: SGHAT and FQDESV (reference sequence). CDR3 loop: CASSTRQDNEQFF. The CDR3 region has the DNA TGTGCCAGCAGCACCAGACAGGACAATGAGCAGTTCTTC.

J is TRBJ2-5 and V is TRBV7-2; 15 bases agree with TRBD2. Trimming cost V 5 bases and J 5 bases; bases outside gene matches: 9. CDR1 is SGHTA and CDR2 is FQGNSA in the germline V gene. This CDR3 comprises 17 residues. This chain's CDR3 is CASSPGTSGRRGETQYF. The CDR3 DNA follows: TGTGCCAGCAGCCCGGGGACTAGCGGGAGGCGGGGGGAGACCCAGTACTTC. Full variable domain (rest looked up from reference TRBV7-2 and TRBJ2-5): GAGVSQSPSNKVTEKGKDVELRCDPISGHTALYWYRQSLGQGLEFLIYFQGNSAPDKSGLPSDRFSAERTGGSVSTLTIQRTQQEDSAVYLCASSPGTSGRRGETQYFGPGTRLLVL.

J is TRBJ2-1 and V is TRBV29-1; D is undetermined. In germline, CDR1 is SQVTM, CDR2 ANQGSEA. This CDR3 comprises 11 residues. Trimming cost V 4 bases and J 7 bases, with 8 bases left between them. CDR3 amino acids: CSVGSDNEQFF. The CDR3 DNA sequence: TGCAGCGTTGGGTCGGATAATGAGCAGTTCTTC.

The CDR3 region is CASSFTTGSNIQYF. Here the CDR3 DNA reads TGCGCCAGCAGCTTCACGACAGGGTCGAACATTCAGTACTTC. This chain connects TRBV5-1 to TRBJ2-4, with 7 bases lining up with TRBD1. CDR1 SGHRS and CDR2 YFSETQ come from the germline V gene. The CDR3 is 14 amino acids. V lost 2 bases and J lost 7; bases outside the gene matches: 6.

The CDR3 DNA reads TGTGCCAGCAGCTTAGGGGGACAGGGGAATTCGGCTTTCTTT. Encoded protein: CASSLGGQGNSAFF. The J gene is TRBJ1-1, the V gene TRBV7-2; 10 bases align to TRBD1. V trimming: 1 base; J trimming: 11 bases; junction bases outside the gene matches: 7. The CDR3 sequence is 14 residues long. In germline, CDR1 is SGHTA, CDR2 FQGNSA.